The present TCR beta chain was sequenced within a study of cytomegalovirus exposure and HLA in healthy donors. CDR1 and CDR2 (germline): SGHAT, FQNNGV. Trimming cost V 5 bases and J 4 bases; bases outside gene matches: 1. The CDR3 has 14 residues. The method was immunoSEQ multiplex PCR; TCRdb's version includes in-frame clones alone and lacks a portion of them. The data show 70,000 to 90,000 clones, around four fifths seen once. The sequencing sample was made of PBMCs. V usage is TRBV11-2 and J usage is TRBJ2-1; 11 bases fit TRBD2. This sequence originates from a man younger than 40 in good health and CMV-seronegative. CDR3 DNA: TGTGCCAGCAGCCGGACTAGCGGGTACAATGAGCAGTTCTTC. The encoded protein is CASSRTSGYNEQFF.